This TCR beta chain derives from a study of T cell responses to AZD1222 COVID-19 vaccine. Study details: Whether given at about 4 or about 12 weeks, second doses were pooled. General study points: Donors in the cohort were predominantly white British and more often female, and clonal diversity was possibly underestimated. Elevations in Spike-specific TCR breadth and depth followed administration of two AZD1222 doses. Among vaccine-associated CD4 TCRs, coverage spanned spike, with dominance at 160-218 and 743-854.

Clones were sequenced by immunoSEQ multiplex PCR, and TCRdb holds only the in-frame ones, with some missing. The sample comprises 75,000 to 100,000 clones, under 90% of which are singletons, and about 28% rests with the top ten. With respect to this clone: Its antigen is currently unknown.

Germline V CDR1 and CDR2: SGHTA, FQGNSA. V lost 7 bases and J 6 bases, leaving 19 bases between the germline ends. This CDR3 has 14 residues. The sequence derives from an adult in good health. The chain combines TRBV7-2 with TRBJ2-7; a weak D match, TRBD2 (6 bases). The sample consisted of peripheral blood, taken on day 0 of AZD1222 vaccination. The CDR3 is CASTKNLARSEQYF. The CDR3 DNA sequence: TGTGCCAGCACCAAAAACCTAGCGCGATCCGAGCAGTACTTC.